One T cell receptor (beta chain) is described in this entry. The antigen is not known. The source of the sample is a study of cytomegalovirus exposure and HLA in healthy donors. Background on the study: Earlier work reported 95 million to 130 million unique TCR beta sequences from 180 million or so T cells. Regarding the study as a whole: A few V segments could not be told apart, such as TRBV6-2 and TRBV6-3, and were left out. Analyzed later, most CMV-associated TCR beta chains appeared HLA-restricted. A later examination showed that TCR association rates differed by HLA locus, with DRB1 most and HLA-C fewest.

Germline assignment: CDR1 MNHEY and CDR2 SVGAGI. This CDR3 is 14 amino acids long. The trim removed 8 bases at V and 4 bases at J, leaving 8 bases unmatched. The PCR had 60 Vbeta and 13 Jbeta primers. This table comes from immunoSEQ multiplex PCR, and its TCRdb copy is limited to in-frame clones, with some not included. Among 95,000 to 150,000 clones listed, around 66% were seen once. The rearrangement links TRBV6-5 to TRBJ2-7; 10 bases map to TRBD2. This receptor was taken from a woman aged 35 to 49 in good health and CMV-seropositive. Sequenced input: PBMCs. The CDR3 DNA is TGTGCCAGCGCAGGACTAGCGGATGATTACGAGCAGTACTTC. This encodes CASAGLADDYEQYF.